This section outlines one T cell receptor beta chain sequence together with its context. Its antigen is unknown. Nothing much larger sits one base from this clone, and base qualities are not available. Libraries were made using the immunoSEQ multiplex PCR assay. Imported from immuneACCESS, the table was reduced by TCRdb to in-frame sequences with V and J called. These copies leave out some clones; in studies compared against another copy, an unresolved V gene accounts for under half, and the cause of the remainder is not known. The table for this sample lists under 30,000 clones; about 90% of them were counted only once. 28% of the sample goes to the ten largest clones. This sample stems from a study of preoperative IRX-2 immunotherapy in early breast cancer (dated by TCRdb to about 2019). The CDR3 runs 13 residues from the cysteine to the phenylalanine. The only DNA kept is the CDR3, 39 bases in frame from the first base. Trimmed from V: 7 bases; trimmed from J: 6 bases; junction bases lacking a gene match: 7. The germline V gene supplies CDR1 SGHRS and CDR2 YFSETQ.

Read against the paper, the sample's treatment or condition label means: preoperative locoregional IRX-2 cytokine immunotherapy. The samples were obtained from a phase Ib study that tested preoperative, locoregional IRX-2 cytokine immunotherapy designed to prime immune responses. Donors were patients with early-stage breast cancer who received IRX-2 before surgery. The clonotype comes from a human donor with breast cancer. The material was tumor tissue, obtained after IRX-2 immunotherapy. The chain is made from TRBV5-1 and TRBJ2-5; the junction holds 9 bases that match TRBD1. The bases read TGCGCCAGCCACACAGGGGGCGGAAAGACCCAGTACTTC. Its protein is CASHTGGGKTQYF.